This is a list of T cell receptor beta chains from one sample in a study of Graves' ophthalmopathy and Graves' hyperthyroidism. Each CDR3 protein gets one entry after TCRdb re-called the multiplex PCR reads with MiXCR. The table shows a few hundred thousand distinct CDR3 sequences, with 15% occurring only once. The material sequenced was peripheral blood. The receptors derive from a woman under 30 with stable Graves' hyperthyroidism. The CDR3 runs from the conserved cysteine through the conserved F or W. The D gene is left open where the match is weak. A row's size may be missing; if present it is once, few, many or a size class.

CDR3 length: 15
J gene: TRBJ2-5
V gene: TRBV11-2
clone size: few
D gene: -
CDR3 DNA: TGTGCCAGCAGCTTAGTTGATGGGCGTGGAGAGACCCAGTACTTC
CDR3 protein: CASSLVDGRGETQYF

CDR3 length: 16
J gene: TRBJ2-7
V gene: TRBV12-3/TRBV12-4
clone size: many
D gene: -
CDR3 DNA: TGTGCCAGCAGTTTGGAAGTTAGGGCCGTTGGACGAGAGCAGTACTTC
CDR3 protein: CASSLEVRAVGREQYF

CDR3 length: 11
J gene: TRBJ1-2
V gene: TRBV27
clone size: many
D gene: -
CDR3 DNA: TGTGCCAGCGGGCAGACCTATGGCTACACCTTC
CDR3 protein: CASGQTYGYTF

CDR3 length: 15
J gene: TRBJ2-2
V gene: TRBV19
clone size: -
D gene: -
CDR3 DNA: TGTGCCAGTAGTATAGTGGGAGTAATTACCGGGGAGCTGTTTTTT
CDR3 protein: CASSIVGVITGELFF

CDR3 length: 15
J gene: TRBJ1-1
V gene: TRBV6-5
clone size: many
D gene: TRBD1
CDR3 DNA: TGTGCCAGCAGTTACTCCGGGACAGGGAGCACTGAAGCTTTCTTT
CDR3 protein: CASSYSGTGSTEAFF

CDR3 length: 18
J gene: TRBJ1-5
V gene: TRBV7-2
clone size: few
D gene: -
CDR3 DNA: TGTGCCAGCAGCTCTCCCTCGGGACACTGGGTCGTCGGTCAGCCCCAGCATTTT
CDR3 protein: CASSSPSGHWVVGQPQHF

CDR3 length: 12
J gene: TRBJ2-7
V gene: TRBV20-1
clone size: many
D gene: -
CDR3 DNA: TGCAGTGTTCAGCAGGGGGGCTACGAGCAGTACTTC
CDR3 protein: CSVQQGGYEQYF

CDR3 length: 9
J gene: TRBJ2-5
V gene: TRBV20-1
clone size: many
D gene: -
CDR3 DNA: TGCAGTGCTCCGGAGACCCAGTACTTC
CDR3 protein: CSAPETQYF

CDR3 length: 11
J gene: TRBJ1-5
V gene: TRBV2
clone size: many
D gene: -
CDR3 DNA: TGTGCCAGCAGTGAAGGGCAGACCCAGCATTTT
CDR3 protein: CASSEGQTQHF

CDR3 length: 14
J gene: TRBJ1-6
V gene: TRBV25-1
clone size: many
D gene: -
CDR3 DNA: TGTGCCAGCAGAAGACAGACCGATAATTCACCCCTCCACTTT
CDR3 protein: CASRRQTDNSPLHF

CDR3 length: 15
J gene: TRBJ1-2
V gene: TRBV19
clone size: many
D gene: -
CDR3 DNA: TGTGCCAGTAGTACCCAGACCCGGAGCGACTATGGCTACACCTTC
CDR3 protein: CASSTQTRSDYGYTF

CDR3 length: 14
J gene: TRBJ2-7
V gene: TRBV19
clone size: -
D gene: -
CDR3 DNA: TGTGCCAGTAGTACCCAGGTCGAGTTCTACGATCAGTACTTC
CDR3 protein: CASSTQVEFYDQYF

CDR3 length: 18
J gene: TRBJ2-2
V gene: TRBV11-2
clone size: few
D gene: TRBD1
CDR3 DNA: TGTGCCAGGACTGAGGGGGCGTTGCAGGGATCCAGAACCGGGGAGCTGTTTTTT
CDR3 protein: CARTEGALQGSRTGELFF

CDR3 length: 16
J gene: TRBJ2-2
V gene: TRBV11-2
clone size: -
D gene: -
CDR3 DNA: TGTGCCAGCACTTTGGGGGCAGGGGTATTGGGCGGGGAGCTGTTTTTT
CDR3 protein: CASTLGAGVLGGELFF

CDR3 length: 14
J gene: TRBJ1-1
V gene: TRBV27
clone size: many
D gene: -
CDR3 DNA: TGTGCCAGCAGTTTATGGGGGCTCAACACTGAAGCTTTCTTT
CDR3 protein: CASSLWGLNTEAFF

CDR3 length: 15
J gene: TRBJ1-1
V gene: TRBV7-9
clone size: many
D gene: -
CDR3 DNA: TGTGCCAGCAGCCCGGGCGGAGGGCGAAACACTGAAGCTTTCTTT
CDR3 protein: CASSPGGGRNTEAFF

CDR3 length: 15
J gene: TRBJ2-2
V gene: TRBV6-2/TRBV6-3
clone size: -
D gene: TRBD1
CDR3 DNA: TGTGCCAGCAGTGGACAGGGTCGGGAAACCGGGGAGCTGTTTTTT
CDR3 protein: CASSGQGRETGELFF

CDR3 length: 14
J gene: TRBJ2-7
V gene: TRBV7-8
clone size: many
D gene: TRBD2
CDR3 DNA: TGTGCCTGGGAGCTAGCGGGGGGTTCCTACGAGCAGTACTTC
CDR3 protein: CAWELAGGSYEQYF

CDR3 length: 15
J gene: TRBJ2-7
V gene: TRBV20-1
clone size: few
D gene: TRBD2
CDR3 DNA: TGCAGTGCTAGAGATCGGGGGAGGGGAAACTACGAGCAGTACTTC
CDR3 protein: CSARDRGRGNYEQYF

CDR3 length: 14
J gene: TRBJ2-7
V gene: TRBV20-1
clone size: many
D gene: -
CDR3 DNA: TGCAGTGCTAGGGCCCCGACAGGAACCTACGAGCAGTACTTC
CDR3 protein: CSARAPTGTYEQYF

CDR3 length: 14
J gene: TRBJ2-4
V gene: TRBV6-2/TRBV6-3
clone size: many
D gene: TRBD1
CDR3 DNA: TGTGCCAGCATGACAGGGGGCCGAGTAGACATTCAGTACTTC
CDR3 protein: CASMTGGRVDIQYF

CDR3 length: 18
J gene: TRBJ1-5
V gene: TRBV6-4
clone size: many
D gene: -
CDR3 DNA: TGTGCCAGCAGTGAGTCGGCAGTTAATAGTATGGGCAATCAGCCCCAGCATTTT
CDR3 protein: CASSESAVNSMGNQPQHF

CDR3 length: 13
J gene: TRBJ2-5
V gene: TRBV2
clone size: many
D gene: TRBD2
CDR3 DNA: TGTGCCAGCAGTTGGGGGACTACAGAGACCCAGTACTTC
CDR3 protein: CASSWGTTETQYF

CDR3 length: 16
J gene: TRBJ2-1
V gene: TRBV7-3
clone size: -
D gene: TRBD2
CDR3 DNA: TGTGCCAGCAGCCCACTGAGCGGGGGGGAGGGCAATGAGCAGTTCTTC
CDR3 protein: CASSPLSGGEGNEQFF

CDR3 length: 14
J gene: TRBJ1-5
V gene: TRBV6-7
clone size: many
D gene: -
CDR3 DNA: TGTGCCAGCAGTTACCGGACAGATAATCAGCCCCAGCATTTT
CDR3 protein: CASSYRTDNQPQHF

CDR3 length: 14
J gene: TRBJ1-5
V gene: TRBV10-3
clone size: many
D gene: TRBD1
CDR3 DNA: TGTGCCATCAGGGCTACAGGGGGCAATCAGCCCCAGCATTTT
CDR3 protein: CAIRATGGNQPQHF

CDR3 length: 14
J gene: TRBJ2-1
V gene: TRBV20-1
clone size: -
D gene: TRBD2
CDR3 DNA: TGCAGTGCTAGAACTAGCGGGGGGTATCATGAGCAGTTCTTC
CDR3 protein: CSARTSGGYHEQFF

CDR3 length: 15
J gene: TRBJ2-5
V gene: TRBV27
clone size: many
D gene: -
CDR3 DNA: TGTGCCAGCAGTCCCACCCCAAGCAGCCAAGAGACCCAGTACTTC
CDR3 protein: CASSPTPSSQETQYF

CDR3 length: 15
J gene: TRBJ2-7
V gene: TRBV7-9
clone size: -
D gene: -
CDR3 DNA: TGTGCCAGCAGCTTCGGAGACCGGGGCTCCTACGAGCAGCACTTC
CDR3 protein: CASSFGDRGSYEQHF

CDR3 length: 14
J gene: TRBJ2-7
V gene: TRBV6-5
clone size: many
D gene: TRBD1
CDR3 DNA: TGTGCCAGCAGACCCGGGACAGGGTTCCACGAGCAGTACTTC
CDR3 protein: CASRPGTGFHEQYF

CDR3 length: 15
J gene: TRBJ2-7
V gene: TRBV11-2
clone size: many
D gene: -
CDR3 DNA: TGTGCCAGCAGCTTGTCATGGACAGTTCTCCTCGGGCAGTACTTC
CDR3 protein: CASSLSWTVLLGQYF

CDR3 length: 12
J gene: TRBJ2-7
V gene: TRBV10-1
clone size: many
D gene: -
CDR3 DNA: TGCGCCAGCAGTGACAACTCCTACGAGCAGTACTTC
CDR3 protein: CASSDNSYEQYF